Listed here are 3 T cell receptor beta chains from one sample, sequenced in a study of blood T cell repertoires in COVID-19. Only in-frame clones appear in the TCRdb table, and some are missing; sequencing was by immunoSEQ multiplex PCR. The data show 220,000 or so clones, around four fifths seen once. The sample consisted of peripheral blood. The receptor set was obtained from a woman older than 75 with COVID-19, enrolled during active disease.

This clone was seen once. The chain joins TRBV7-9 to TRBJ1-1, with a possible D match to TRBD1 (5 bases). CDR3 length: 17 amino acids. Per germline, CDR1 SEHNR and CDR2 FQNEAQ (reference sequence). Between the trimmed V and J ends, which lost 2 bases and 0 bases, there was a span of 16 bases. This CDR3 reads CASSLLPGGGLNTEAFF. CDR3 sequence (DNA): TGTGCCAGCAGCTTACTTCCCGGGGGTGGGTTGAACACTGAAGCTTTCTTT.

This chain connects TRBV28 to TRBJ1-1; 7 nucleotides match TRBD1. Germline CDR1 MDHEN, CDR2 SYDVKM. This CDR3 region has 14 residues. V lost 3 bases and J lost 10; bases outside the gene matches: 11. The CDR3, as DNA: TGTGCCAGCAGTTTTGCGACAGGGTCAGATCGAGCTTTCTTT. Its translation is CASSFATGSDRAFF.

The V gene is TRBV7-3, the J gene TRBJ1-1, with D hard to call. CDR3 length: 15 residues. Trimming cost V 4 bases and J 2 bases, with 14 bases left between them. CDR1 is SGHTA, CDR2 FQGTGA, per germline. CDR3 nucleotide sequence: TGTGCCAGCAGCTATAACAGCCTTGGTAACACTGAAGCTTTCTTT. It is translated as CASSYNSLGNTEAFF.